What follows describes a single T cell receptor (beta chain). What it binds is unknown. The same CDR3 can be traced to other DNA sequences in this sample. The data are from a study of T cell responses to AZD1222 COVID-19 vaccine. Germline CDR1 is SGHRS and CDR2 is YFSETQ. J gave up 0 bases and V 3 bases, and 2 bases lay outside the gene matches. The CDR3 loop spans 15 amino acids. General observations from the study: Baseline serology detected seropositivity in only six or seven AZD1222 recipients.

Assay: immunoSEQ multiplex PCR; the TCRdb copy retains only in-frame clones and omits some. The sample table sets out over 120,000 clones. Source material: peripheral blood. This sequence was found in an adult in good health. This chain connects TRBV5-1 to TRBJ2-2, with 7 bases lining up with TRBD1. CDR3 bases: TGCGCCAGCAGCTCGGGACAGACGAACACCGGGGAGCTGTTTTTT. Translated, it gives CASSSGQTNTGELFF.